Below, 12 T cell receptor beta chains from the same sample are listed, as sequenced in a study of T cells after yellow fever vaccination. TCRdb re-analysed the 5' RACE reads in MiXCR, keeping a single row per CDR3 protein. The profile covers approximately 580,000 distinct CDR3 sequences, with roughly a sixth appearing a single time and roughly 17% taken by the ten largest. Sequences were derived from PBMCs, sampled around 5 days after the first yellow fever vaccination. All receptors come from a man younger than 35 who received the YFV17D yellow fever vaccine.

The chain employs TRBV6-1 and TRBJ1-1, with 7 bases identical to TRBD1. This CDR3 has 14 residues. The V gene end was trimmed by 5 bases and the J gene end by 0 bases; junction bases not matched to a gene: 3. Germline-derived CDR1 and CDR2 are MNHNS and SASEGT. For the CDR3, the DNA is TGTGCCAGCAGTCAGGGGGAGTTGAACACTGAAGCTTTCTTT. Its protein is CASSQGELNTEAFF.

In its sample, this clonotype was seen a few times. The chain employs TRBV3-1 and TRBJ2-1; D may be TRBD2 (7 bases). This CDR3 spans 16 amino acids. Germline V gene data show CDR1 as LGHDT and CDR2 as YNNKEL (reference sequence). Between the trimmed V and J ends, which lost 0 bases and 0 bases, there was a span of 9 bases. The CDR3 sequence: CASSQERGGSYNEQFF. The CDR3 DNA reads as TGTGCCAGCAGCCAAGAGAGGGGGGGCTCCTACAATGAGCAGTTCTTC.

This rearrangement joins TRBV5-4 to TRBJ2-1, with D maybe TRBD2 (6 bases). Trimming removed 2 bases from V and 12 bases from J, with 21 bases in between. CDR1 and CDR2 from the germline V gene are SGHNT and YYREEE (reference sequence). The CDR3 has 15 residues. The CDR3 spells CASSLGPSASMGQFF. The CDR3 bases are TGTGCCAGCAGCTTAGGCCCTAGCGCCTCGATGGGGCAGTTCTTC.

The rearrangement joins TRBV2 to TRBJ1-1; tentative D call: TRBD1 (5 bases). The CDR3 sequence is 13 residues long. With 7 bases removed from V and 2 bases from J, the gap between germline ends came to 11 bases. The germline V gene encodes CDR1 SNHLY and CDR2 FYNNEI. This chain's CDR3 is CASIGGRNTEAFF. The CDR3 nucleotides are TGTGCCAGCATTGGGGGGAGAAACACTGAAGCTTTCTTT.

The chain carries TRBV5-1 and TRBJ1-6, with 9 bases matching TRBD1. CDR1 SGHRS and CDR2 YFSETQ come from the germline V gene. The CDR3 has 14 amino acids. V lost 0 bases and J lost 14; bases outside the gene matches: 6. DNA of the CDR3: TGCGCCAGCAGCTTGGCCAGCGACAGGGGGTCCCTCCACTTT. Translation: CASSLASDRGSLHF.

A single count supports this clonotype. This rearrangement joins TRBV20-1 to TRBJ2-1; TRBD1 matches at 8 bases. CDR1 and CDR2 from the germline V gene are DFQATT and SNEGSKA (reference sequence). J was trimmed by 0 bases and V by 0 bases; bases with no gene match: 4. CDR3 length: 16 residues. The CDR3 DNA follows: TGCAGTGCTAGAGACATCACAGGGGGCTCCTACAATGAGCAGTTCTTC. It codes for CSARDITGGSYNEQFF.

The V and J genes are TRBV5-4 and TRBJ2-3; TRBD2 might be the D (5 bases). V shed 4 bases and J shed 6 bases, with 21 bases lying between them. CDR3 length: 16 residues. Per the germline V gene, CDR1 is SGHNT and CDR2 is YYREEE (reference sequence). The CDR3 DNA reads as TGTGCCAGCAGCACCGTGTTTGGGGAGTATCGGGATACGCAGTATTTT. Its protein is CASSTVFGEYRDTQYF. Based on the CDR3 plus reference TRBV5-4 and TRBJ2-3, the full variable domain is ETGVTQSPTHLIKTRGQQVTLRCSSQSGHNTVSWYQQALGQGPQFIFQYYREEENGRGNFPPRFSGLQFPNYSSELNVNALELDDSALYLCASSTVFGEYRDTQYFGPGTRLTVL.

The J gene is TRBJ2-2, the V gene TRBV4-3, with D perhaps matching TRBD1 (6 bases). Trimming took off 3 bases at V and 3 bases at J, with 11 bases between the two ends. Germline assignment: CDR1 LGHNA and CDR2 YSLEER. The CDR3 totals 15 residues. This chain's CDR3 is CASSHTGTDTGELFF. The DNA of the CDR3 is TGCGCCAGCAGCCATACAGGGACCGACACCGGGGAGCTGTTTTTT.

The chain combines TRBV7-2 with TRBJ2-5; D gene unclear. This CDR3 region has 14 residues. Trimming left V 5 bases short and J 4 bases short, with 14 bases between. Germline V gene lookup returns CDR1 SGHTA and CDR2 FQGNSA. The chain's CDR3 is CASSPSRAGETQYF. CDR3 coding DNA: TGTGCCAGCAGCCCGTCCCGGGCTGGAGAGACCCAGTACTTC.

This clonotype was observed a handful of times. The chain couples TRBV15 to TRBJ1-2, with a tentative D call TRBD1 (6 bases). The CDR3 runs 16 residues. Trimming shortened V by 6 bases and J by 2 bases, and 19 bases separated the two germline ends. Germline V gene data show CDR1 as LNHNV and CDR2 as YYDKDF (reference sequence). The CDR3 nucleotides are TGTGCCACCAGAAGAAGAGGACAGCCCAGGAACTATGGCTACACCTTC. This gives the protein CATRRRGQPRNYGYTF. The full variable domain, rest sourced from reference TRBV15 and TRBJ1-2, is DAMVIQNPRYQVTQFGKPVTLSCSQTLNHNVMYWYQQKSSQAPKLLFHYYDKDFNNEADTPDNFQSRRPNTSFCFLDIRSPGLGDTAMYLCATRRRGQPRNYGYTFGSGTRLTVV.

This clonotype appeared a few times. V is TRBV6-5 and J is TRBJ2-1, with 10 bases matching TRBD2. The CDR3 runs 16 residues. With V trimmed by 4 bases and J by 2 bases, 5 bases remained unmatched. The V gene's germline CDR1 is MNHEY and CDR2 SVGAGI. The CDR3 DNA sequence: TGTGCCAGCAGTTTTTTAGCGGGGGGTACCTACAATGAGCAGTTCTTC. Its translation: CASSFLAGGTYNEQFF.

The chain couples TRBV6-5 to TRBJ2-7; 10 bases align to TRBD1. CDR3 length equals 15 residues. J was trimmed by 5 bases and V by 5 bases; bases with no gene match: 9. Per germline, CDR1 MNHEY and CDR2 SVGAGI. The CDR3 bases are TGTGCCAGCAGTCGCCGGGACAGGGGTTTCGACGAGCAGTACTTC. Translated: CASSRRDRGFDEQYF.